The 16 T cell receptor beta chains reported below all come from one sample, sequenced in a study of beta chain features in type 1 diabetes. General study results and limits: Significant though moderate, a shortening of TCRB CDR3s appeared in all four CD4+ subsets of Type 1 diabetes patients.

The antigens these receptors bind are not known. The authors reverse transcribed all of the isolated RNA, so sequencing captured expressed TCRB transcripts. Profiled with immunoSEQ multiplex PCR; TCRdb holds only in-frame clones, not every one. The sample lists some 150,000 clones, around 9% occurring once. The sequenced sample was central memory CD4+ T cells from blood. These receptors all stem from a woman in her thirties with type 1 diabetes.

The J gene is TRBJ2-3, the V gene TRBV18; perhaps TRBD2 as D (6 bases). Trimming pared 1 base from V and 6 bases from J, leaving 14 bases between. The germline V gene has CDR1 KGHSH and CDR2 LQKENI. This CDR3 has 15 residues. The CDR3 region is CASSPLRGSVDTQYF. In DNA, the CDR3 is TGTGCCAGCTCACCACTTCGGGGGAGTGTGGATACGCAGTATTTT.

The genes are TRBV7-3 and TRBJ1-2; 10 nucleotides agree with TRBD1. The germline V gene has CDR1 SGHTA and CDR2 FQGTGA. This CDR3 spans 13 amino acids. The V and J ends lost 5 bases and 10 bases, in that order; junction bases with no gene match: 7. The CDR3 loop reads CASSVGTGDDYTF. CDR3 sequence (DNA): TGTGCCAGCAGCGTAGGGACAGGGGATGACTACACCTTC.

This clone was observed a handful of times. CDR3 bases: TGTGCCAGCAGCTTGAGCACAGCAAATGTCGGCTACACCTTC. Protein product: CASSLSTANVGYTF. The V gene is TRBV11-2, the J gene TRBJ1-2; no firm D call. V dropped 3 bases and J dropped 8 bases, with 16 bases sitting between them. CDR1 and CDR2 (germline): SGHAT, FQNNGV. The CDR3 covers 14 residues.

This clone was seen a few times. The CDR3 loop is CASSSQAGSNTGELFF. The CDR3 nucleotides are TGTGCCAGCAGCAGCCAGGCAGGATCGAACACCGGGGAGCTGTTTTTT. The chain couples TRBV7-8 to TRBJ2-2; D gene ambiguous. CDR3 size: 16 residues. V was cut by 5 bases and J by 0 bases, with 13 bases left in between. Germline-derived CDR1 and CDR2 are SGHVS and FQNEAQ.

The chain's CDR3 is CSVSDRGRAGEQFF. The CDR3 DNA follows: TGCAGCGTGTCCGACAGGGGGCGGGCAGGTGAGCAGTTCTTC. This rearrangement joins TRBV29-1 to TRBJ2-1; 10 bases agree with TRBD1. Germline V gene data show CDR1 as SQVTM and CDR2 as ANQGSEA. This CDR3 has 14 amino acids. The trim removed 6 bases at V and 9 bases at J, leaving 11 bases unmatched.

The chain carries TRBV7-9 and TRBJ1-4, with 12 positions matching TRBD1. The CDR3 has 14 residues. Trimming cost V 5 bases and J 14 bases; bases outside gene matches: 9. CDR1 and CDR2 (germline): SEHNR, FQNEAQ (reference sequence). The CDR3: CASSKGQGAGGLFF. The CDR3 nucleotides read TGTGCCAGCAGCAAGGGACAGGGGGCTGGAGGTCTGTTTTTT.

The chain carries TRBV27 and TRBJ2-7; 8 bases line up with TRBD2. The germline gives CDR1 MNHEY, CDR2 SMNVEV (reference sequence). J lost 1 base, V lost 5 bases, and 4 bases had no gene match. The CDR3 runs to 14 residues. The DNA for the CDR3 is TGTGCCAGCAGTGTGAGCGGGAGTTCCTACGAGCAGTACTTC. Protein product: CASSVSGSSYEQYF.

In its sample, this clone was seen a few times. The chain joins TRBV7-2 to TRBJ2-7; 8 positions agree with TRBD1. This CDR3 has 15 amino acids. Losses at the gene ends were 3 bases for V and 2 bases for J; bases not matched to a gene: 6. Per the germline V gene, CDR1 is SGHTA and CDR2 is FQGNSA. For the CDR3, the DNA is TGTGCCAGCAGCTTTTACAGGGGGGATCCCTACGAGCAGTACTTC. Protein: CASSFYRGDPYEQYF.

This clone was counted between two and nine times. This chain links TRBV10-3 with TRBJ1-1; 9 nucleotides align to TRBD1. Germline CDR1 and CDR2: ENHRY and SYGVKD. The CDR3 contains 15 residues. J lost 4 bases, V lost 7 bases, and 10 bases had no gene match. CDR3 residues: CAIMRTGAFGTEAFF. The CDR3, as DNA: TGTGCCATCATGCGGACAGGGGCTTTTGGCACTGAAGCTTTCTTT.

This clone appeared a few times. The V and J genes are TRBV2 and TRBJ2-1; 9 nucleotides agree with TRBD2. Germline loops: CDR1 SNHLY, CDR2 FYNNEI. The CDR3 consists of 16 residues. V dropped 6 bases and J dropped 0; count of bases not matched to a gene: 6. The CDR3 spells CASRPFSGSSYNEQFF. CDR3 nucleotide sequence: TGTGCCAGCAGGCCCTTTAGCGGGAGCTCCTACAATGAGCAGTTCTTC.

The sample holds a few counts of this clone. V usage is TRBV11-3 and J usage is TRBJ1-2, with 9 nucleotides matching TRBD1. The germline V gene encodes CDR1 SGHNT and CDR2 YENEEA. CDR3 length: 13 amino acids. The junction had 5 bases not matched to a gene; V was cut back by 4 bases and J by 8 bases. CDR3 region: CASSSTGGLGYTF. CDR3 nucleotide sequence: TGTGCCAGCAGCTCGACAGGGGGATTGGGCTACACCTTC.

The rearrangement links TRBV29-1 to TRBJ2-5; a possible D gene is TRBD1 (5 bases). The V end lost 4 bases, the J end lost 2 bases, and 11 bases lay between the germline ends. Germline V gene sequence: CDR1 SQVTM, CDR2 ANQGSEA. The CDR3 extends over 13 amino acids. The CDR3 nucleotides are TGCAGCGTTGTCCGACAGCTTCAAGAGACCCAGTACTTC. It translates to CSVVRQLQETQYF. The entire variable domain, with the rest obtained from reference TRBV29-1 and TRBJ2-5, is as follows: SAVISQKPSRDICQRGTSLTIQCQVDSQVTMMFWYRQQPGQSLTLIATANQGSEATYESGFVIDKFPISRPNLTFSTLTVSNMSPEDSSIYLCSVVRQLQETQYFGPGTRLLVL.

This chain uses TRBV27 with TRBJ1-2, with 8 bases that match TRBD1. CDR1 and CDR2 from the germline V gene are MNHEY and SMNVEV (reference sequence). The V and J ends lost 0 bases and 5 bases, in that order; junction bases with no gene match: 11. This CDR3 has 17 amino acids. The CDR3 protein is CASSLSFRTGNIYGYTF. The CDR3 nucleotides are TGTGCCAGCAGTTTATCCTTCAGGACAGGGAATATTTATGGCTACACCTTC.

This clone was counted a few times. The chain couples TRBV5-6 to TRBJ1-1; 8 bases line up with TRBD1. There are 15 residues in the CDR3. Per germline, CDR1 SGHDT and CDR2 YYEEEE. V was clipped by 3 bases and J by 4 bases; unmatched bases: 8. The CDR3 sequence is CASSSGQGRSTEAFF. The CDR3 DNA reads TGTGCCAGCAGCTCCGGACAGGGCAGGAGCACTGAAGCTTTCTTT.

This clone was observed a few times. CDR3 sequence reads: CASSQGRGTPEAFF. Here the CDR3 DNA reads TGTGCCAGCAGCCAAGGGCGGGGGACGCCTGAAGCTTTCTTT. This rearrangement joins TRBV4-2 to TRBJ1-1, with a weak D call TRBD1 (5 bases). Trimming shortened V by 1 base and J by 6 bases, and 12 bases separated the two germline ends. Germline CDR1 and CDR2: LGHNA and YNFKEQ. The CDR3 covers 14 residues.

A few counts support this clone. CDR3: CASSRPTERQGEAFF. The CDR3 DNA reads as TGTGCCAGCAGTCGCCCGACAGAGAGACAAGGTGAAGCTTTCTTT. The chain carries TRBV6-5 and TRBJ1-1, with TRBD1 as a possible D gene (5 bases). CDR3 size: 15 residues. Between the trimmed V and J ends, which lost 5 bases and 7 bases, there was a span of 20 bases. CDR1 is MNHEY and CDR2 is SVGAGI in the germline V gene.